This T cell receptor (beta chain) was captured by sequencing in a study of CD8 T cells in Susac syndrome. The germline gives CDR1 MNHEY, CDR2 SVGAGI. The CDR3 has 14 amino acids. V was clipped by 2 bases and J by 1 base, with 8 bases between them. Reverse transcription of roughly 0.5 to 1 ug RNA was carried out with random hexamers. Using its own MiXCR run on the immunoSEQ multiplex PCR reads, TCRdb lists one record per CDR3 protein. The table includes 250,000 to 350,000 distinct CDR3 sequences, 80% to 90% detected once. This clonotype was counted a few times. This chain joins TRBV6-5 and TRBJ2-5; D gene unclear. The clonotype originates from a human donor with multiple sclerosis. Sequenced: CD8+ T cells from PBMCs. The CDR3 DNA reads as TGTGCCAGCAGTTACGTCACTGTCCAAGAGACCCAGTACTTC. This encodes CASSYVTVQETQYF.